This TCR beta chain was identified in a study of neurological immune-mediated disorders. Points from the study as a whole: None of the CDR3 amino acid sequences of expanded clones recurred across subjects, suggesting private repertoires in all groups. The highest TCR clonal expansion occurred in HTLV-1-associated myelopathy; multiple sclerosis fell below healthy controls.

The making of cDNA relied on 5'RACE with 10-nucleotide random UMIs. Over 180 million TCR-beta sequences from 15-18 subjects were obtained in each sequencing run. Each CDR3 protein gets one entry after TCRdb re-called the 5' RACE reads with MiXCR. The data contain about 55,000 distinct CDR3 sequences, around 3.6% of them seen just once; the ten biggest clones take up 1.5% to 2%. The sample holds many counts of this clonotype. The target antigen is unknown. Looked up from germline, CDR1 is SEHNR and CDR2 is FQNEAQ (reference sequence). Trimming removed 3 bases from V and 2 bases from J, with 10 bases in between. The CDR3 sequence is 14 residues long.

The receptor's source is a man aged 25 to 40 with multiple sclerosis. The sequencing sample was made of PBMCs. This chain uses TRBV7-9 with TRBJ2-5, with D unclear. CDR3 loop: CASSLDLRQETQYF. CDR3 sequence (DNA): TGTGCCAGCAGCTTGGACCTGAGGCAAGAGACCCAGTACTTC.